One sample yielded the 27 T cell receptor beta chains listed below, sequenced in a study of early T cells in non-severe SARS-CoV-2 infection. TCRdb used MiXCR to reprocess the 5' RACE reads, holding one entry per CDR3 protein. The table lists tens of thousands of distinct CDR3 sequences, around 6.8% of them singletons, with more than 4.5% in the top ten. The sequenced sample consisted of whole blood. Receptor source: an adult who was a healthcare worker with PCR-confirmed SARS-CoV-2 infection or an uninfected control (not recorded which).

This clonotype came up many times. This rearrangement joins TRBV29-1 to TRBJ2-7; weak D call: TRBD1 (7 bases). V lost 8 bases and J 7 bases, leaving 15 bases between the germline ends. Germline lookup yields CDR1 SQVTM and CDR2 ANQGSEA. CDR3 length equals 11 residues. The CDR3 spells CSTLTGREQYF. CDR3 nucleotide sequence: TGCAGCACTCTGACAGGGAGGGAGCAGTACTTC.

This clonotype was picked up many times. The chain links TRBV5-1 to TRBJ1-1, with D possibly TRBD1 on 6 matching bases. Trimming cost V 3 bases and J 8 bases, with 8 bases left between them. The germline V gene encodes CDR1 SGHRS and CDR2 YFSETQ. The CDR3 consists of 11 residues. The CDR3 DNA reads TGCGCCAGCAGCTCCGGACAGGAAGCTTTCTTT. Its protein product is CASSSGQEAFF.

The V gene is TRBV11-2, the J gene TRBJ2-4; tentative D call: TRBD1 (6 bases). Trimming removed 3 bases at V and 4 bases at J, with 19 bases between. Germline CDR1 reads SGHAT; CDR2 reads FQNNGV. The CDR3 is 17 residues long. The CDR3 region has the DNA TGTGCCAGCAGCTTGGCCCCGACGCTAAGGGGGAAAAACATTCAGTACTTC. Its translation: CASSLAPTLRGKNIQYF. Looking up the rest from reference TRBV11-2 and TRBJ2-4 gives the full variable domain: EAGVAQSPRYKIIEKRQSVAFWCNPISGHATLYWYQQILGQGPKLLIQFQNNGVVDDSQLPKDRFSAERLKGVDSTLKIQPAKLEDSAVYLCASSLAPTLRGKNIQYFGAGTRLSVL.

This clonotype was seen ten or more times. The rearrangement joins TRBV2 to TRBJ2-4; D may be TRBD1 (5 bases). CDR1 is SNHLY and CDR2 is FYNNEI in the germline V gene. The CDR3 extends over 11 amino acids. V was trimmed by 9 bases and J by 4 bases, leaving 7 bases between them. CDR3 sequence reads: CASTGKNIQYF. CDR3 DNA sequence: TGTGCCAGTACAGGAAAAAACATTCAGTACTTC.

V usage is TRBV7-9 and J usage is TRBJ2-1, with TRBD1 as a possible D gene (7 bases). Trimming removed 6 bases from V and 0 bases from J, with 18 bases in between. This CDR3 has 17 amino acids. Germline values: CDR1 SEHNR, CDR2 FQNEAQ (reference sequence). CDR3 amino acids: CASSSNRQGLSYNEQFF. The CDR3 DNA sequence: TGTGCCAGCAGTTCCAATAGACAGGGACTCTCCTACAATGAGCAGTTCTTC.

The table lists this clonotype with a few counts. The chain joins TRBV4-2 to TRBJ1-5; D is uncertain. The CDR3 has 12 amino acids. With 4 bases removed from V and 3 bases from J, the gap between germline ends came to 4 bases. The germline CDR1 and CDR2 sequences are LGHNA and YNFKEQ. CDR3 nucleotide sequence: TGTGCCAGCAGCCTGGCCAATCAGCCCCAGCATTTT. Protein: CASSLANQPQHF.

A few counts support this clonotype. The CDR3 loop is CASSRLTGRENTIYF. CDR3 coding DNA: TGTGCCAGCAGCCGCTTGACAGGAAGAGAAAACACCATATATTTT. The rearrangement joins TRBV7-6 to TRBJ1-3, with D tentatively TRBD1 (6 bases). CDR1 and CDR2 from the germline V gene are SGHVS and FNYEAQ. Between the trimmed V and J ends, which lost 5 bases and 6 bases, there was a span of 17 bases. The CDR3 contains 15 residues.

The V gene is TRBV6-5, the J gene TRBJ2-7; D is ambiguous. V was cut by 5 bases and J by 3 bases, with 17 bases left in between. From germline, CDR1 is MNHEY and CDR2 SVGAGI. This CDR3 contains 15 residues. CDR3 sequence reads: CASSQPTGYFYEQYF. The CDR3 nucleotides are TGTGCCAGCAGTCAGCCCACGGGTTATTTCTACGAGCAGTACTTC.

The chain recombines TRBV6-4 with TRBJ1-3; D is uncertain. Trimming took 7 bases from V and 2 from J, leaving 12 bases between them. From germline, CDR1 is MRHNA and CDR2 SNTAGT. This CDR3 contains 14 residues. The CDR3, as DNA: TGTGCCAGCAATGAGACAAGGACTGGAAACACCATATATTTT. Translated: CASNETRTGNTIYF.

This clonotype has more than one count but fewer than ten. This chain joins TRBV7-2 and TRBJ1-1; D call uncertain. Germline CDR1 is SGHTA and CDR2 is FQGNSA. The CDR3 sequence is 15 residues long. V was shortened by 5 bases and J by 0 bases, with 13 bases between the two germline ends. CDR3 sequence: CASSREVNMNTEAFF. The CDR3 nucleotides are TGTGCCAGCAGCCGTGAAGTGAACATGAACACTGAAGCTTTCTTT.

This clonotype was seen many times. The chain has TRBV5-1 and TRBJ1-1; 9 bases are shared with TRBD1. The CDR3 consists of 15 residues. Trimming at V came to 3 bases and at J to 1 base, leaving 4 bases not matched to a gene. The germline CDR1 and CDR2 sequences are SGHRS and YFSETQ. CDR3 sequence reads: CASSSGTGPNTEAFF. DNA for the CDR3: TGCGCCAGCAGCTCGGGGACAGGGCCGAACACTGAAGCTTTCTTT.

The chain couples TRBV18 to TRBJ2-1; D not resolved. CDR1 is KGHSH, CDR2 LQKENI, per germline. This CDR3 spans 13 amino acids. V lost 3 bases and J lost 3, with 6 bases in between. CDR3 sequence reads: CASSPPFYNEQFF. CDR3 coding DNA: TGTGCCAGCTCACCCCCCTTCTACAATGAGCAGTTCTTC.

The V call is TRBV11-2, the J call TRBJ1-1; D is undetermined. This CDR3 region has 13 residues. V lost 4 bases to trimming and J lost 1 base, with 7 bases between them. Per germline, CDR1 SGHAT and CDR2 FQNNGV. For the CDR3, the DNA is TGTGCCAGCAGCTCCTTCTGGAACACTGAAGCTTTCTTT. Its protein product is CASSSFWNTEAFF.

This clonotype has a count of ten or more. As DNA, the CDR3 is TGTGCCAGCAGCACGTCCGGGACAGCGAACACCGGGGAGCTGTTTTTT. Protein product: CASSTSGTANTGELFF. This chain uses TRBV9 with TRBJ2-2, with 7 bases fitting TRBD1. V shed 4 bases and J 0 bases; nucleotides not matched to a gene: 6. The CDR3 totals 16 residues. The germline gives CDR1 SGDLS, CDR2 YYNGEE.

This clonotype occurred a few times. The V gene is TRBV6-5, the J gene TRBJ2-5; TRBD2 might be the D (6 bases). The V end was cut by 6 bases, the J end by 0 bases, with 11 bases between. The CDR3 contains 14 residues. Germline CDR1 MNHEY, CDR2 SVGAGI. The CDR3: CASSTLADQETQYF. The CDR3 region has the DNA TGTGCCAGCAGCACCTTAGCGGACCAAGAGACCCAGTACTTC.

This clonotype was counted ten times or more. This rearrangement joins TRBV11-2 to TRBJ1-1; D unclear. Trimming shortened V by 1 base and J by 0 bases, and 3 bases separated the two germline ends. The CDR3 runs to 13 residues. Germline V CDR1 and CDR2: SGHAT, FQNNGV. The CDR3 DNA reads as TGTGCCAGCAGCTTAGTTTTGAACACTGAAGCTTTCTTT. Protein product: CASSLVLNTEAFF.

In its sample, this clonotype is medium-sized (0.01 to 0.1%). The CDR3 protein is CASRDAATNEKLFF. Here the CDR3 DNA reads TGTGCCAGCCGGGACGCAGCAACTAATGAAAAACTGTTTTTT. This chain joins TRBV18 and TRBJ1-4; tentatively, D is TRBD1 (5 bases). Germline CDR1 KGHSH, CDR2 LQKENI. With 8 bases removed from V and 0 bases from J, the gap between germline ends came to 10 bases. This CDR3 is 14 amino acids long.

This clonotype was observed at least ten times. The chain is built from TRBV6-6 and TRBJ2-3; D not resolved. Deletions cut 6 bases from V and 0 bases from J, with 4 bases between. Germline lookup yields CDR1 MNHNY and CDR2 SVGAGI (reference sequence). This CDR3 has 12 amino acids. The CDR3 DNA is TGTGCCAGCAGCGTCAGCACAGATACGCAGTATTTT. Translating gives CASSVSTDTQYF.

The gene calls are TRBV5-1 and TRBJ2-5; no clear D. Trimming left V 3 bases short and J 4 bases short, with 10 bases between. The V gene's germline CDR1 is SGHRS and CDR2 YFSETQ. This CDR3 is 13 amino acids long. The CDR3 region is CASSSRVTETQYF. The CDR3 coding sequence is TGCGCCAGCAGCTCACGGGTCACAGAGACCCAGTACTTC. Complete variable domain (other parts from reference TRBV5-1 and TRBJ2-5): KAGVTQTPRYLIKTRGQQVTLSCSPISGHRSVSWYQQTPGQGLQFLFEYFSETQRNKGNFPGRFSGRQFSNSRSEMNVSTLELGDSALYLCASSSRVTETQYFGPGTRLLVL.

This clonotype was detected only a few times. The chain has TRBV27 and TRBJ1-1; D is unresolved. Germline CDR1 reads MNHEY; CDR2 reads SMNVEV (reference sequence). Trimming left V 3 bases short and J 6 bases short, with 2 bases between. The CDR3 loop spans 10 amino acids. Written as DNA, the CDR3 is TGTGCCAGCAGTTTCTCTGAAGCTTTCTTT. It encodes CASSFSEAFF.

This clonotype was seen ten or more times. V gene TRBV12-3 or TRBV12-4 combines with J gene TRBJ1-2, with 7 nucleotides matching TRBD1. The CDR3 extends over 14 amino acids. V gave up 6 bases and J gave up 4 bases; unmatched junction bases: 8. CDR3 coding DNA: TGTGCCAGCAGCCAACAGGGGCGCCCCTATGGCTACACCTTC. Its translation is CASSQQGRPYGYTF.

V usage is TRBV3-1 and J usage is TRBJ1-5, with D hard to call. CDR3 size: 13 residues. The germline CDR1 and CDR2 sequences are LGHDT and YNNKEL (reference sequence). Trimming stripped 0 bases from V and 5 bases from J, with 5 bases between. For the CDR3, the DNA is TGTGCCAGCAGCCAAGATCGGGATCAGCCCCAGCATTTT. This translates into CASSQDRDQPQHF.

This clonotype was detected ten times or more. The chain has TRBV6-1 and TRBJ1-2, with TRBD1 matching over 7 bases. The V gene's germline CDR1 is MNHNS and CDR2 SASEGT. The ends lost 6 bases at V and 8 bases at J; junction bases unmatched: 9. CDR3 length: 13 residues. In DNA form, the CDR3 reads TGTGCCAGCAGCCCGACAGGGAGGTACGGCTACACCTTC. Translation gives CASSPTGRYGYTF.

This chain joins TRBV25-1 and TRBJ1-1; TRBD1 is a possible D gene (5 bases). Germline assignment: CDR1 MGHDK and CDR2 SYGVNS. The CDR3 runs 15 residues. Trimming removed 0 bases at V and 12 bases at J, with 20 bases between. CDR3 bases: TGTGCCAGCAGTGAATACGCAAACCTCATGGAGGGGACTTTCTTT. Translating gives CASSEYANLMEGTFF.

This clonotype was counted many times. The chain joins TRBV6-5 to TRBJ2-2; D call uncertain. The V gene's germline CDR1 is MNHEY and CDR2 SVGAGI. V gave up 3 bases and J gave up 1 base, with 3 bases separating them. The CDR3 loop spans 13 amino acids. The CDR3 DNA follows: TGTGCCAGCAGTTATGAGAACACCGGGGAGCTGTTTTTT. Translation gives CASSYENTGELFF.

This clonotype was seen many times. DNA of the CDR3: TGTGCCAGCAGTCGACAGGGAACAGATACGCAGTATTTT. Protein product: CASSRQGTDTQYF. V and J are TRBV2 and TRBJ2-3; the match to TRBD1 covers 7 bases. The V and J ends lost 5 bases and 3 bases, in that order; junction bases with no gene match: 2. CDR3 size: 13 residues. Germline lookup yields CDR1 SNHLY and CDR2 FYNNEI.

In its sample, this clonotype was seen a few times. V usage is TRBV5-5 and J usage is TRBJ2-3; the D gene is possibly TRBD2 (6 bases). The germline CDR1 and CDR2 sequences are SGHKS and YYEKEE (reference sequence). The CDR3 is made up of 16 amino acids. Trimming removed 0 bases from V and 1 base from J, with 12 bases in between. The DNA of the CDR3 is TGTGCCAGCAGCTTGGTGTCGTGGGGGGGCACAGATACGCAGTATTTT. This gives the protein CASSLVSWGGTDTQYF. The full variable domain, with the rest looked up from reference TRBV5-5 and TRBJ2-3, is DAGVTQSPTHLIKTRGQQVTLRCSPISGHKSVSWYQQVLGQGPQFIFQYYEKEERGRGNFPDRFSARQFPNYSSELNVNALLLGDSALYLCASSLVSWGGTDTQYFGPGTRLTVL.